Included here is one T cell receptor (beta chain) sequence, with context. Its antigen is unknown. The sample comes from a study of T-cell reconstitution after alpha-beta-depleted transplantation in children. V was pared by 1 base and J by 3 bases, with 13 bases between. The CDR3 has 15 amino acids. CDR1 SGHVS and CDR2 FNYEAQ come from the germline V gene. Study findings and constraints: Diversity and T-cell counts at one year after transplant derived mostly from new T cells.

Unique molecular identifiers were used to barcode this TCRbeta library. TCRdb re-called the PCR reads through MiXCR, storing one row per CDR3 protein. The table includes fewer than 700,000 distinct CDR3 sequences, 10% to 15% detected once. The sample in question was PBMCs, mostly from graft donor cells, obtained 360 days after TCRalphabeta/CD19-depleted stem cell transplant. This clonotype originated in a male patient younger than 18 who had a stem cell transplant for acute myeloid leukemia, so the T cells may come from the graft donor. The rearrangement links TRBV7-6 to TRBJ2-7; tentatively, D is TRBD1 (6 bases). CDR3 amino acids: CASSLGPARGYEQYF. The DNA for the CDR3 is TGTGCCAGCAGCTTAGGGCCAGCCAGGGGCTACGAGCAGTACTTC.